A single sample gave rise to the 19 T cell receptor beta chains below, sequenced in a study of molecular identifiers for immune sequencing clone quantification. TCRdb reanalysed the PCR reads using MiXCR and keeps one entry per CDR3 protein. In the table there are around 480,000 distinct CDR3 sequences, less than 30% of which are singletons. Material: naive CD8+ T cells from blood, with Jurkat cell RNA spiked in. Subset indicated: FACS-sorted CD8+CD4-CCR7+CD45RA+ naive T cells. Receptor source: a human donor in good health. Some libraries in this study had Jurkat cell RNA spiked in.

The gene calls are TRBV27 and TRBJ2-7; D remains unclear. V was shortened by 2 bases and J by 3 bases, with 8 bases between the two germline ends. Germline CDR1 is MNHEY and CDR2 is SMNVEV (reference sequence). The CDR3 consists of 13 residues. The DNA of the CDR3 is TGTGCCAGCAGTTTAGCCCCTCACTACGAGCAGTACTTC. Its translation: CASSLAPHYEQYF.

This clonotype appeared many times. The chain employs TRBV15 and TRBJ1-4, with a weak D call TRBD1 (6 bases). Germline V gene sequence: CDR1 LNHNV, CDR2 YYDKDF (reference sequence). This CDR3 contains 15 residues. V dropped 6 bases and J dropped 4 bases, with 15 bases sitting between them. CDR3 sequence: CATREGGSVNEKLFF. DNA for the CDR3: TGTGCCACCAGAGAGGGGGGCAGTGTTAATGAAAAACTGTTTTTT.

A note on this clonotype: A much larger clone differs by one base, so this may be a read error. The chain links TRBV7-2 to TRBJ2-3; D remains ambiguous. Germline V lookup: CDR1 SGHTA, CDR2 FQGNSA. The CDR3 is 13 residues long. CDR3 loop: CASSLDTSDTQDF. The CDR3, as DNA: TGTGCCAGCAGCTTAGACACGTCAGATACGCAGGATTTT. The full variable domain, completed using reference TRBV7-2 and TRBJ2-3, is GAGVSQSPSNKVTEKGKDVELRCDPISGHTALYWYRQSLGQGLEFLIYFQGNSAPDKSGLPSDRFSAERTGGSVSTLTIQRTQQEDSAVYLCASSLDTSDTQDFGPGTRLTVL.

This clonotype was observed at least ten times. The chain combines TRBV2 with TRBJ2-7, with D hard to call. The CDR3 is 14 residues long. The germline gives CDR1 SNHLY, CDR2 FYNNEI. V gave up 0 bases and J gave up 2 bases, with 8 bases separating them. The CDR3 loop is CASSEAGKTYEQYF. The CDR3 bases are TGTGCCAGCAGTGAAGCGGGCAAGACCTACGAGCAGTACTTC.

The V gene is TRBV7-9, the J gene TRBJ2-6, with 7 nucleotides matching TRBD1. Germline V lookup: CDR1 SEHNR, CDR2 FQNEAQ (reference sequence). J was trimmed by 3 bases and V by 4 bases; bases with no gene match: 3. The CDR3 has 15 residues. CDR3 DNA: TGTGCCAGCAGCTCCACAGGGGATGGGGCCAACGTCCTGACTTTC. It encodes CASSSTGDGANVLTF.

This clonotype was detected a few times. CDR3 amino acids: CASSLVGKGGPSSYEQYF. The CDR3 bases are TGTGCCAGCAGCTTAGTGGGCAAGGGCGGGCCGAGCTCCTACGAGCAGTACTTC. The J gene is TRBJ2-7, the V gene TRBV7-9, with D possibly matching TRBD2 (5 bases). Trimming took off 1 base at V and 0 bases at J, with 19 bases between the two ends. This CDR3 has 18 residues. Germline values: CDR1 SEHNR, CDR2 FQNEAQ (reference sequence).

This clonotype has ten or more counts. The rearrangement links TRBV24-1 to TRBJ2-2; TRBD1 agrees at 8 bases. The V gene end was trimmed by 4 bases and the J gene end by 3 bases; junction bases not matched to a gene: 9. The germline CDR1 and CDR2 sequences are KGHDR and SFDVKD. The CDR3 extends over 17 amino acids. In DNA form, the CDR3 reads TGTGCCACCAGTGACCCCCCTCAGGGGGCCTACACCGGGGAGCTGTTTTTT. This sequence encodes CATSDPPQGAYTGELFF.

About this clonotype: At one end the junction does not follow the germline gene, possibly because of a read error. CDR3 DNA: TGTGCCGCCAGCAGATTAGGGGCACAGGGGGATTACACTGAAGCTTTCTTT. It yields the protein CAASRLGAQGDYTEAFF. The rearrangement joins TRBV15 to TRBJ1-1; 8 bases are a match to TRBD1. Germline assignment: CDR1 LNHNV and CDR2 YYDKDF (reference sequence). CDR3 length equals 17 residues.

Note on this clonotype: The conserved phenylalanine or tryptophan is not found at the CDR3 terminus, so this likely reflects a read error. The gene calls are TRBV3-1 and TRBJ2-5, with 9 nucleotides matching TRBD2. The length of the CDR3 is 14 residues. The V gene end was trimmed by 4 bases and the J gene end by 3 bases; junction bases not matched to a gene: 3. Germline values: CDR1 LGHDT, CDR2 YNNKEL (reference sequence). CDR3 amino acids: CASSPIAGEETQYY. For the CDR3, the DNA is TGTGCCAGCAGCCCTATAGCGGGAGAAGAGACCCAGTACTAC.

This clonotype was seen repeatedly, ten times or more. The J gene is TRBJ2-3, the V gene TRBV7-9; 10 bases are a match to TRBD2. V shed 5 bases and J 0 bases; nucleotides not matched to a gene: 5. CDR1 is SEHNR and CDR2 is FQNEAQ in the germline V gene (reference sequence). The CDR3 consists of 16 residues. CDR3 loop: CASSPGLAESTDTQYF. The CDR3 nucleotides are TGTGCCAGCAGCCCAGGACTAGCGGAGAGCACAGATACGCAGTATTTT.

This clonotype has only a few counts. This rearrangement joins TRBV10-3 to TRBJ2-7; weak D call: TRBD2 (6 bases). From germline, CDR1 is ENHRY and CDR2 SYGVKD. Trimming left V 6 bases short and J 0 bases short, with 15 bases between. The CDR3 sequence is 15 residues long. CDR3 protein: CAISEGRTISYEQYF. The CDR3 nucleotides are TGTGCCATCAGCGAGGGACGGACTATCTCCTACGAGCAGTACTTC.

The sample holds many counts of this clonotype. The V gene is TRBV20-1, the J gene TRBJ2-7; the D gene could be TRBD1 or TRBD2 (5 bases each). V was cut by 1 base and J by 3 bases, with 13 bases left in between. CDR1 DFQATT and CDR2 SNEGSKA come from the germline V gene (reference sequence). The length of the CDR3 is 14 residues. CDR3 DNA: TGCAGTGCTAGAGTTGTGGGACCCGGCTACGAGCAGTACTTC. Residues: CSARVVGPGYEQYF.

The chain recombines TRBV3-1 with TRBJ1-6; 7 bases fit TRBD1. Germline-derived CDR1 and CDR2 are LGHDT and YNNKEL (reference sequence). The length of the CDR3 is 15 residues. Trimming at V came to 1 base and at J to 5 bases, leaving 2 bases not matched to a gene. The DNA for the CDR3 is TGTGCCAGCAGCCAAGTGGGACAGAATAATTCACCCCTCCACTTT. This gives the protein CASSQVGQNNSPLHF.

The rearrangement joins TRBV13 to TRBJ1-5, with 8 bases aligning to TRBD1. Germline V CDR1 and CDR2: PRHDT, FYEKMQ (reference sequence). The CDR3 runs to 15 residues. V shed 3 bases, J shed 2 bases, and the junction held 3 bases outside the gene matches. DNA of the CDR3: TGTGCCAGCAGCTTCCAGGGGGCGGGCAATCAGCCCCAGCATTTT. This translates into CASSFQGAGNQPQHF.

This clonotype occurred a few times. V gene TRBV14 combines with J gene TRBJ1-2; 7 bases align to TRBD1. V was pared by 8 bases and J by 4 bases, with 13 bases of the junction left unmatched. The CDR3 has 15 residues. Germline CDR1 SGHDN, CDR2 FVKESK. CDR3 amino acids: CASGLTGNSFYGYTF. CDR3 DNA: TGTGCCAGCGGCCTGACAGGGAACTCTTTCTATGGCTACACCTTC.

This clonotype has at least ten counts. The gene calls are TRBV20-1 and TRBJ2-7; 11 nucleotides align to TRBD2. This CDR3 spans 17 amino acids. V dropped 0 bases and J dropped 2; count of bases not matched to a gene: 9. Looked up from germline, CDR1 is DFQATT and CDR2 is SNEGSKA (reference sequence). CDR3 nucleotides: TGCAGTGCTAGAGAGGCTAGCGGGGGGTTTTACCCCTACGAGCAGTACTTC. Protein sequence: CSAREASGGFYPYEQYF.

About this clonotype itself: A clone one base away is much larger, so this may be a read error. Without the conserved terminal phenylalanine or tryptophan, this CDR3 likely stems from a read error. The chain is built from TRBV7-2 and TRBJ2-5; TRBD2 matches at 9 bases. The CDR3 has 16 amino acids. Per germline, CDR1 SGHTA and CDR2 FQGNSA. J was trimmed by 0 bases and V by 5 bases; bases with no gene match: 7. Here the CDR3 reads CASSKLAGAYQETQYL. The CDR3 DNA sequence: TGTGCCAGCAGCAAATTAGCGGGGGCGTACCAAGAGACCCAGTACCTC.

This clonotype turned up a few times. This sequence joins TRBV4-1 and TRBJ2-3; 7 nucleotides line up with TRBD2. Germline V gene sequence: CDR1 MGHRA, CDR2 YSYEKL. Losses at the gene ends were 4 bases for V and 4 bases for J; bases not matched to a gene: 14. The CDR3 is made up of 17 amino acids. CDR3 region: CASSRIDRAGNPDTQYF. The CDR3 region has the DNA TGCGCCAGCAGCCGCATCGATAGAGCGGGGAACCCAGATACGCAGTATTTT.

This clonotype has more than one count but fewer than ten. This sequence joins TRBV28 and TRBJ2-7; no firm D call. This CDR3 contains 14 residues. Germline loops: CDR1 MDHEN, CDR2 SYDVKM. The V and J ends lost 3 bases and 3 bases respectively, with 12 bases between them. CDR3 coding DNA: TGTGCCAGCAGTTTCGGACGGGTTGGCTACGAGCAGTACTTC. Its translation: CASSFGRVGYEQYF.